Presented here are 8 T cell receptor beta chains from one specimen sequenced in a study of T cell changes during pregnancy in multiple sclerosis. Produced via immunoSEQ multiplex PCR; TCRdb's table is partial and in-frame only. The sample gives around 40,000 clones, roughly nine tenths of which show up once; over 0.45% is in the top ten. Material: CD4+ T cells from peripheral blood mononuclear cells, obtained in the first trimester of pregnancy. Source of these receptors: a female donor in good health, enrolled as a control in a pregnancy study.

J is TRBJ2-7 and V is TRBV10-3; a weak D match, TRBD1 (6 bases). CDR1 is ENHRY, CDR2 SYGVKD, per germline. Trimming stripped 8 bases from V and 4 bases from J, with 9 bases between. The CDR3 sequence is 11 residues long. CDR3 loop: CAIGRGYEQYF. CDR3 in DNA: TGTGCCATCGGCAGGGGTTACGAGCAGTACTTC.

The V call is TRBV4-2, the J call TRBJ1-6, with D possibly matching TRBD1 (6 bases). Trimming cost V 7 bases and J 6 bases, with 13 bases left between them. The CDR3 totals 14 residues. CDR1 and CDR2 (germline): LGHNA, YNFKEQ. CDR3 bases: TGTGCCAGCACAGGGGCGGGGGCTAATTCACCCCTCCACTTT. This codes for CASTGAGANSPLHF.

The chain recombines TRBV7-8 with TRBJ1-1; 7 nucleotides align to TRBD1. The CDR3 spans 14 residues. The germline CDR1 and CDR2 sequences are SGHVS and FQNEAQ. J was trimmed by 5 bases and V by 3 bases; bases with no gene match: 6. Here the CDR3 DNA reads TGTGCCAGCAGCTTCTTAGCGGGACAGACTGAAGCTTTCTTT. This translates into CASSFLAGQTEAFF.

This clone came up once. The genes are TRBV5-4 and TRBJ2-2, with a tentative D call TRBD1 (6 bases). CDR3 length: 12 amino acids. V lost 7 bases to trimming and J lost 9 bases, with 13 bases between them. Germline CDR1 and CDR2: SGHNT and YYREEE (reference sequence). The CDR3 protein is CASGTGLRELFF. The CDR3 region has the DNA TGTGCCAGCGGAACAGGGTTAAGGGAGCTGTTTTTT.

J is TRBJ1-6 and V is TRBV7-2; 8 bases line up with TRBD1. This CDR3 has 14 residues. The J segment lost 7 bases and the V segment lost 4 bases, leaving 3 bases of the junction unmatched. In germline, CDR1 is SGHTA, CDR2 FQGNSA. The CDR3 spells CASSSDRANSPLHF. The CDR3 DNA follows: TGTGCCAGCAGCTCGGACAGGGCAAATTCACCCCTCCACTTT.

V gene TRBV11-2 combines with J gene TRBJ2-1; D possibly corresponds to TRBD1 (6 bases). The CDR3 runs to 15 residues. Between the trimmed V and J ends, which lost 5 bases and 7 bases, there was a span of 18 bases. CDR1 and CDR2 (germline): SGHAT, FQNNGV. The CDR3 protein is CASSQAQGTVNEQFF. DNA of the CDR3: TGTGCCAGCAGCCAGGCCCAGGGGACGGTGAATGAGCAGTTCTTC.

The chain employs TRBV9 and TRBJ2-1; 10 nucleotides agree with TRBD2. V trimming: 0 bases; J trimming: 0 bases; junction bases outside the gene matches: 6. Germline lookup yields CDR1 SGDLS and CDR2 YYNGEE. The CDR3 has 18 amino acids. For the CDR3, the DNA is TGTGCCAGCAGCGTAGGGAGTAGCGGGGGGCTCTCCTACAATGAGCAGTTCTTC. Protein: CASSVGSSGGLSYNEQFF.

The chain carries TRBV7-9 and TRBJ2-3, with D perhaps matching TRBD2 (6 bases). Germline CDR1 is SEHNR and CDR2 is FQNEAQ (reference sequence). The CDR3 has 16 residues. The V gene lost 1 base and the J gene lost 1 base, with 12 bases spanning the gap. CDR3 amino acids: CASSLVVQRGTDTQYF. Here the CDR3 DNA reads TGTGCCAGCAGCTTAGTTGTACAGCGGGGCACAGATACGCAGTATTTT.